The 8 T cell receptor beta chains in this list originate from one sample, sequenced in a study of early T cells in non-severe SARS-CoV-2 infection. TCRdb independently ran MiXCR on the 5' RACE reads; one entry per CDR3 protein. The repertoire includes 40,000 or so distinct CDR3 sequences, 5% to 6% of them detected once, and 7.6% sits in the top ten. The sequenced sample consisted of whole blood. The receptors were sampled from an adult who was a healthcare worker with PCR-confirmed SARS-CoV-2 infection or an uninfected control (not recorded which).

This chain joins TRBV2 and TRBJ1-2; 10 nucleotides align to TRBD1. After removal of 4 bases from V and 4 bases from J, the junction contained 12 bases not matched to a gene. The CDR3 contains 17 residues. From germline, CDR1 is SNHLY and CDR2 FYNNEI. CDR3 amino acids: CASSGSPTGGVAYGYTF. The CDR3, as DNA: TGTGCCAGCAGTGGCTCCCCGACAGGGGGCGTTGCCTATGGCTACACCTTC.

This clonotype has just a few counts. An end of the junction differs from the germline gene, which may be a read error. The rearrangement uses TRBV11-1 and TRBJ2-2; 7 bases are shared with TRBD2. Germline V gene data show CDR1 as SGHAT and CDR2 as FQDESV (reference sequence). The CDR3 has 15 amino acids. CDR3 coding DNA: TGTGCCAGCAGCTTCCTAGCGGACCATACCGGGGGGCTGTTTTTT. Its protein product is CASSFLADHTGGLFF.

This clonotype appeared many times. V usage is TRBV12-2 and J usage is TRBJ2-5; the table's D call, TRBD2, was not checked against the DNA. TRBV12-2 is a known pseudogene. The CDR3 consists of 15 residues. CDR3 amino acids: CASREGLAGEETQYF. DNA for the CDR3: TGTGCAAGTCGCGAAGGACTAGCGGGAGAAGAGACCCAGTACTTC.

This clonotype was seen at least ten times. The chain joins TRBV7-9 to TRBJ2-4; D is uncertain. Trimming removed 5 bases from V and 9 bases from J, with 17 bases in between. CDR3 size: 14 residues. Germline loops: CDR1 SEHNR, CDR2 FQNEAQ (reference sequence). The CDR3 sequence is CASSNEGYLGIQYF. CDR3 DNA: TGTGCCAGCAGCAATGAAGGGTACCTAGGCATTCAGTACTTC.

This clonotype has a count of ten or more. This chain links TRBV6-2 or TRBV6-3 with TRBJ2-1, with D perhaps matching TRBD1 (6 bases). Germline assignment: CDR1 MNHEY and CDR2 SVGEGT. Trimming shortened V by 8 bases and J by 8 bases, and 13 bases separated the two germline ends. The CDR3 loop spans 12 amino acids. This chain's CDR3 is CASQDSIDEQFF. The DNA of the CDR3 is TGTGCCAGCCAGGACAGTATCGATGAGCAGTTCTTC.

This clonotype was observed at least ten times. In DNA, the CDR3 is TGTGCCAGCAGTGCGGCTACTAGCACAGATACGCAGTATTTT. It translates to CASSAATSTDTQYF. V and J are TRBV2 and TRBJ2-3; unclear D gene. The CDR3 extends over 14 amino acids. V was trimmed by 4 bases and J by 0 bases, leaving 8 bases between them. Germline assignment: CDR1 SNHLY and CDR2 FYNNEI. Using reference TRBV2 and TRBJ2-3 for the parts outside the CDR3, the full variable domain is EPEVTQTPSHQVTQMGQEVILRCVPISNHLYFYWYRQILGQKVEFLVSFYNNEISEKSEIFDDQFSVERPDGSNFTLKIRSTKLEDSAMYFCASSAATSTDTQYFGPGTRLTVL.

This clonotype was recorded many times. The chain employs TRBV6-5 and TRBJ1-2; D is perhaps TRBD1 (5 bases). CDR1 is MNHEY and CDR2 is SVGAGI in the germline V gene. Trimming took 0 bases from V and 2 from J, leaving 10 bases between them. The CDR3 consists of 15 residues. For the CDR3, the DNA is TGTGCCAGCAGTTACTCGAGGGCAGGGAACTATGGCTACACCTTC. Translation: CASSYSRAGNYGYTF.

This clonotype was detected ten times or more. The chain recombines TRBV6-2 or TRBV6-3 with TRBJ2-5; D is perhaps TRBD2 (7 bases). V lost 2 bases and J lost 7, with 20 bases in between. Germline values: CDR1 MNHEY, CDR2 SVGEGT. This CDR3 spans 16 amino acids. CDR3 bases: TGTGCCAGCAGTTACGTGATCGGGGGGCTTTCAAGGACCCAGTACTTC. Translating it yields CASSYVIGGLSRTQYF.